This TCR beta chain was captured in a study of cytomegalovirus exposure and HLA in healthy donors. Overall study results and limits: Later on, an analysis found that several of the most significant clusters appeared to be linked to common viral pathogens, which included parvovirus B19. In a later analysis, across HLA loci, associated TCR counts were highest for DRB1, lowest for HLA-C. Associated with cytomegalovirus, according to the listing, were some 180 TCR beta chains. A missense DCLRE1C variant was associated with V- and J-gene trimming of TCR beta chains in a later analysis, and an independent cohort replicated the association.

Germline CDR1 and CDR2: LGHNA and YSLEER. V gave up 0 bases and J gave up 4 bases, with 21 bases separating them. This CDR3 spans 18 amino acids. PCR primers comprised 60 Vbeta and 13 Jbeta primers. Using immunoSEQ multiplex PCR, the repertoire was profiled, and TCRdb retains in-frame clones only, with some absent. The sample shows approximately 120,000 clones, around 73% of them seen only once. As for this clone: No antigen is known for it.

This sequence was found in a man in his forties in good health and CMV-seronegative. Sequencing was carried out using PBMCs. The chain uses TRBV4-3 and TRBJ1-2; D is possibly TRBD1 (6 bases). The CDR3 reads CASSQDQLSTGRPYGYTF. Here the CDR3 DNA reads TGCGCCAGCAGCCAAGATCAACTGTCGACAGGCCGGCCCTATGGCTACACCTTC.